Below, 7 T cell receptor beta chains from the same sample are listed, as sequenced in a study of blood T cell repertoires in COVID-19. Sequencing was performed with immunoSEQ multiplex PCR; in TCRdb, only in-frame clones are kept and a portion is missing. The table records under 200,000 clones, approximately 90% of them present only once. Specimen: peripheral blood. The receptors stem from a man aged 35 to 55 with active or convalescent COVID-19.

CDR3 sequence reads: CAWAGMANQPQHF. As DNA, the CDR3 is TGTGCCTGGGCAGGGATGGCTAATCAGCCCCAGCATTTT. The V call is TRBV30, the J call TRBJ1-5; weak D call: TRBD1 (5 bases). CDR1 is GTSNPN and CDR2 is SVGIG in the germline V gene (reference sequence). The CDR3 covers 13 residues. Between the trimmed V and J ends, which lost 5 bases and 4 bases, there was a span of 12 bases.

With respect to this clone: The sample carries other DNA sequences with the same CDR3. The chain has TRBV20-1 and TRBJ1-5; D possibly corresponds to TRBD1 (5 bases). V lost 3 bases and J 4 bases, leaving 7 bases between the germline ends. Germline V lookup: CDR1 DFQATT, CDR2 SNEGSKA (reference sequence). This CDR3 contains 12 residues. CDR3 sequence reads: CSASRGNQPQHF. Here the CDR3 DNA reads TGCAGTGCTAGTCGGGGGAATCAGCCCCAGCATTTT.

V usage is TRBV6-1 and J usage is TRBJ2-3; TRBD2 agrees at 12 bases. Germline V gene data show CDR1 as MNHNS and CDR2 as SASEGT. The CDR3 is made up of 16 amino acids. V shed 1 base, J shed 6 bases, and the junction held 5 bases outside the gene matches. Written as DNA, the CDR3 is TGTGCCAGCAGTGAAGGGCTAGCGGGAGGGTTGGATACGCAGTATTTT. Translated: CASSEGLAGGLDTQYF.

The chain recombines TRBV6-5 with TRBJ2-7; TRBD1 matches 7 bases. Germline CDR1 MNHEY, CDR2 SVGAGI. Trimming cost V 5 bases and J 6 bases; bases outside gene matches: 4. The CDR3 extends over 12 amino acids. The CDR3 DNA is TGTGCCAGCAGTCGACAGGGTGGCGAGCAGTACTTC. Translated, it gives CASSRQGGEQYF.

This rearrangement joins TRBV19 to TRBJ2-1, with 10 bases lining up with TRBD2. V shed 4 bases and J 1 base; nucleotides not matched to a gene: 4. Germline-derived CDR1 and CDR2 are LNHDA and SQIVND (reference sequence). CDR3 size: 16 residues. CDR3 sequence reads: CASSTLAGVSYNEQFF. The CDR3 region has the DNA TGTGCCAGTAGTACCCTAGCGGGAGTTTCCTACAATGAGCAGTTCTTC.

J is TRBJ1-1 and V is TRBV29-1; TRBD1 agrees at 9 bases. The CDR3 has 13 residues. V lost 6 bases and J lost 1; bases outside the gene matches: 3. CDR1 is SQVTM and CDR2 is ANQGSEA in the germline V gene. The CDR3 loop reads CSVETGGNTEAFF. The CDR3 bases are TGCAGCGTCGAGACAGGGGGGAACACTGAAGCTTTCTTT.

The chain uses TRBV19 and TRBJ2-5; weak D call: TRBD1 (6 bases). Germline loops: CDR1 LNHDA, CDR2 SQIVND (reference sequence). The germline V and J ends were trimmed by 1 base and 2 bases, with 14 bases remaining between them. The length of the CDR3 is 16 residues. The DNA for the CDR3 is TGTGCCAGTAGTATAGGGTACTGGGGACAACAAGAGACCCAGTACTTC. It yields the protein CASSIGYWGQQETQYF.